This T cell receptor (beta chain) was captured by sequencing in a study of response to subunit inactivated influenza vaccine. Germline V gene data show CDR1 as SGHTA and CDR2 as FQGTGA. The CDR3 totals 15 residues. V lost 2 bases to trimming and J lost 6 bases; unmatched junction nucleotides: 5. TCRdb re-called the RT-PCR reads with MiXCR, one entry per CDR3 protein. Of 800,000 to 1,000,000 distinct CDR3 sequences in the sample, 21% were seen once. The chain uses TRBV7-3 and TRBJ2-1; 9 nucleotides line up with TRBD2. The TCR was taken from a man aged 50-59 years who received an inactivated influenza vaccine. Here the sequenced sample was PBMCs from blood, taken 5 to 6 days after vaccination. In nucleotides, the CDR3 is TGTGCCAGCAGCTTAGCTAGCGGGAAGGGCAATGAGCAGTTCTTC. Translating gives CASSLASGKGNEQFF.